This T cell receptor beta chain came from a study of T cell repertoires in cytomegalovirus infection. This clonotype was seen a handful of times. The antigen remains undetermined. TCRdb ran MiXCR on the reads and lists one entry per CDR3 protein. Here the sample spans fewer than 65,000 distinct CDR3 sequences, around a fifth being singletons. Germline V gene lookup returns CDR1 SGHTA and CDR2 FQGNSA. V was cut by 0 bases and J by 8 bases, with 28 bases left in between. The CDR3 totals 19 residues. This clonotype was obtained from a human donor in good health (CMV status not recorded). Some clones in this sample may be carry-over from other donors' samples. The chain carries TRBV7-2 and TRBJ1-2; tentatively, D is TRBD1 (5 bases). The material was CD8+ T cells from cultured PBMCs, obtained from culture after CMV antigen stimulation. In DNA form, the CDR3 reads TGTGCCAGCAGCTTAGCAGCCGGGGGTTACTACAGAGTCCCTATGGGCTACACCTTC. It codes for CASSLAAGGYYRVPMGYTF.